This passage covers 9 T cell receptor beta chains from one sample sequenced in a study of siplizumab effects on memory and regulatory T cells. Produced via immunoSEQ multiplex PCR; TCRdb's table is partial and in-frame only. The sample shows some 88,000 clones, 85% to 90% of them seen only once. The material sequenced was CD4+ T cells sorted from blood. The receptors originated from a human donor in good health.

CDR3 bases: TGTGCCAGCAGCTTAGGGACTAGGGGAGAGACCCAGTACTTC. Its translation is CASSLGTRGETQYF. V and J are TRBV7-9 and TRBJ2-5; 7 nucleotides line up with TRBD2. CDR3 length: 14 amino acids. The junction had 3 bases not matched to a gene; V was cut back by 1 base and J by 4 bases. Germline CDR1 and CDR2: SEHNR and FQNEAQ (reference sequence).

J is TRBJ1-2 and V is TRBV11-1; D unresolved. The CDR3 totals 14 residues. V dropped 5 bases and J dropped 2 bases, with 12 bases sitting between them. The germline gives CDR1 SGHAT, CDR2 FQDESV (reference sequence). This chain's CDR3 is CASSPRAPNYGYTF. CDR3 DNA sequence: TGTGCCAGCAGCCCGAGGGCACCGAACTATGGCTACACCTTC.

This sequence joins TRBV2 and TRBJ1-2; 7 positions agree with TRBD1. The CDR3 runs 11 residues. Trimming cost V 8 bases and J 8 bases; bases outside gene matches: 5. In germline, CDR1 is SNHLY, CDR2 FYNNEI. The CDR3 is CASGQDEGYTF. In nucleotides, the CDR3 is TGTGCCAGCGGACAGGACGAGGGCTACACCTTC.

The V call is TRBV5-1, the J call TRBJ2-7; TRBD1 matches 11 bases. Germline assignment: CDR1 SGHRS and CDR2 YFSETQ. The V gene end was trimmed by 4 bases and the J gene end by 2 bases; junction bases not matched to a gene: 11. The CDR3 is 17 amino acids. The CDR3 DNA reads as TGCGCCAGCAGCCCAGCCCTCGGGACAGGGGGTGCCTACGAGCAGTACTTC. It yields the protein CASSPALGTGGAYEQYF.

The chain's CDR3 is CASRSGVEKLFF. The DNA of the CDR3 is TGTGCCAGCCGTTCAGGGGTGGAAAAACTGTTTTTT. The chain carries TRBV28 and TRBJ1-4; a possible D gene is TRBD1 (6 bases). The CDR3 extends over 12 amino acids. Germline V gene sequence: CDR1 MDHEN, CDR2 SYDVKM. V was cut by 8 bases and J by 8 bases, with 12 bases left in between.

The chain is built from TRBV10-3 and TRBJ2-1; D possibly matches TRBD1 or TRBD2 (5 bases each). Trimming took off 0 bases at V and 5 bases at J, with 20 bases between the two ends. Germline assignment: CDR1 ENHRY and CDR2 SYGVKD. The CDR3 is 18 residues long. CDR3 loop: CAISESSSGRGLNNEQFF. In DNA, the CDR3 is TGTGCCATCAGTGAGTCGAGTTCGGGGCGTGGCCTCAACAATGAGCAGTTCTTC.

The chain recombines TRBV7-2 with TRBJ2-3; D is uncertain. Trimming took off 0 bases at V and 1 base at J, with 5 bases between the two ends. Germline V lookup: CDR1 SGHTA, CDR2 FQGNSA. CDR3 length: 14 amino acids. In nucleotides, the CDR3 is TGTGCCAGCAGCTTAGCGCAAGGCACAGATACGCAGTATTTT. Translating gives CASSLAQGTDTQYF.

This chain links TRBV11-2 with TRBJ1-1, with a possible D match to TRBD1 (5 bases). The germline CDR1 and CDR2 sequences are SGHAT and FQNNGV. The CDR3 covers 12 residues. The V end was cut by 1 base, the J end by 11 bases, with 11 bases between. The CDR3 coding sequence is TGTGCCAGCAGCTTAGGGTCCAGGGTTGCTTTCTTT. It yields the protein CASSLGSRVAFF.

The chain links TRBV4-2 to TRBJ2-1; 8 nucleotides line up with TRBD1. The V gene end was trimmed by 7 bases and the J gene end by 0 bases; junction bases not matched to a gene: 5. CDR3 length equals 15 residues. Germline lookup yields CDR1 LGHNA and CDR2 YNFKEQ. The DNA for the CDR3 is TGTGCCAGCAAGGACAGGGTTAGCTCCTACAATGAGCAGTTCTTC. Its translation: CASKDRVSSYNEQFF.